The 32 T cell receptor beta chains below come from one sample, sequenced in a study of T cells in Graves' hyperthyroidism and ophthalmopathy. Using RNA transcripts as the source, TCR beta CDR3 regions were amplified. HTBI primers were used for first-round RT-PCR of the TCR CDR3. Via MiXCR, TCRdb re-called the multiplex PCR reads, giving one row per CDR3 protein. There are some 510,000 distinct CDR3 sequences in the sample; about a fifth occur only once, and around a quarter lies in the top ten. Sequenced input: blood. The receptor set was obtained from a young man with Graves' hyperthyroidism.

The chain combines TRBV2 with TRBJ2-2, with 8 bases lining up with TRBD2. CDR1 and CDR2 from the germline V gene are SNHLY and FYNNEI. The length of the CDR3 is 14 residues. Unmatched junction bases numbered 2, after V lost 8 bases and J lost 0 bases. The CDR3 nucleotides are TGTGCCAGCCGGCGGGGGGCGAACACCGGGGAGCTGTTTTTT. Translation gives CASRRGANTGELFF.

On this clonotype itself: A single base separates this from a much larger clone, so it may be a read error. CDR3 residues: CASSHPTGGGEPFF. In nucleotides, the CDR3 is TGTGCCAGCAGCCATCCCACAGGGGGAGGGGAGCCGTTTTTT. The chain couples TRBV4-2 to TRBJ2-2; D possibly corresponds to TRBD1 (8 bases). CDR1 and CDR2 (germline): LGHNA, YNFKEQ. This CDR3 has 14 amino acids.

This clonotype was observed at least ten times. The chain has TRBV27 and TRBJ2-7; possibly TRBD1 for D (7 bases). The CDR3 is 14 residues long. The ends were cut back, 2 bases at V and 2 bases at J, with 10 bases in the middle. Germline V gives CDR1 MNHEY, CDR2 SMNVEV (reference sequence). This CDR3 reads CASSLTGEAYEQYF. Here the CDR3 DNA reads TGTGCCAGCAGTTTAACAGGGGAGGCCTACGAGCAGTACTTC.

This chain connects TRBV5-1 to TRBJ2-7; no clear D gene. The V gene lost 0 bases and the J gene lost 2 bases, with 9 bases spanning the gap. The germline gives CDR1 SGHRS, CDR2 YFSETQ. The CDR3 spans 14 residues. This chain's CDR3 is CASSLVSGPYEQYF. The CDR3 DNA is TGCGCCAGCAGCTTGGTGTCAGGCCCCTACGAGCAGTACTTC.

This clonotype was picked up many times. The genes are TRBV12-3 or TRBV12-4 and TRBJ2-7; no firm D call. The V and J ends lost 1 base and 4 bases respectively, with 8 bases between them. The CDR3 is 13 residues long. The CDR3 spells CASSLGSFYEQYF. The DNA of the CDR3 is TGTGCCAGCAGTTTAGGTTCGTTTTACGAGCAGTACTTC.

This chain connects TRBV20-1 to TRBJ1-2; D possibly corresponds to TRBD1 (5 bases). Germline V gives CDR1 DFQATT, CDR2 SNEGSKA (reference sequence). V lost 6 bases and J 7 bases, leaving 15 bases between the germline ends. The CDR3 has 12 amino acids. CDR3 amino acids: CSAPLAGGGYTF. The CDR3 region has the DNA TGCAGTGCCCCACTAGCGGGGGGTGGCTACACCTTC.

The CDR3 DNA sequence: TGTGCCAGCAGTCCACAGCGAGGCCTAATCCTTCCTAACTATGGCTACACCTTC. Protein product: CASSPQRGLILPNYGYTF. This rearrangement joins TRBV2 to TRBJ1-2; D is uncertain. CDR1 is SNHLY and CDR2 is FYNNEI in the germline V gene. The CDR3 has 18 residues. V lost 5 bases and J lost 0, with 22 bases in between.

This clonotype was recorded many times. This chain joins TRBV6-1 and TRBJ1-1; D is uncertain. This CDR3 comprises 14 residues. The V gene lost 6 bases and the J gene lost 4 bases, with 15 bases spanning the gap. Germline V gene sequence: CDR1 MNHNS, CDR2 SASEGT. CDR3 coding DNA: TGTGCCAGCAGCCCCGACATATCGGGCACTGAAGCTTTCTTT. It is translated as CASSPDISGTEAFF.

V usage is TRBV30 and J usage is TRBJ2-7; D may match TRBD1 or TRBD2 (5 bases each). The V gene lost 3 bases and the J gene lost 5 bases, with 17 bases spanning the gap. Germline V gene lookup returns CDR1 GTSNPN and CDR2 SVGIG (reference sequence). The CDR3 loop spans 14 amino acids. CDR3 amino acids: CAWSAGTVLHEQYF. The CDR3 region has the DNA TGTGCCTGGAGCGCCGGGACGGTTCTCCACGAGCAGTACTTC.

With regard to this clonotype: One base away lies a much larger clone, so this may be a sequencing read error. The chain has TRBV19 and TRBJ1-5, with D uncertain. The CDR3 is 13 residues long. From germline, CDR1 is LNHDA and CDR2 SQIVND (reference sequence). The CDR3 DNA is TGTGCCAGTAGTATCTCAGATAATCAGCCCCAGCAGTTT. Amino acids: CASSISDNQPQQF. Complete variable domain (other parts from reference TRBV19 and TRBJ1-5): DGGITQSPKYLFRKEGQNVTLSCEQNLNHDAMYWYRQDPGQGLRLIYYSQIVNDFQKGDIAEGYSVSREKKESFPLTVTSAQKNPTAFYLCASSISDNQPQQFGDGTRLSIL.

V gene TRBV6-1 combines with J gene TRBJ1-1; D ambiguous. There are 12 residues in the CDR3. With 6 bases removed from V and 7 bases from J, the gap between germline ends came to 12 bases. Germline V gene lookup returns CDR1 MNHNS and CDR2 SASEGT. The CDR3 DNA follows: TGTGCCAGCAGGCAGAGTGGGAGTGAAGCTTTCTTT. This gives the protein CASRQSGSEAFF.

The chain carries TRBV14 and TRBJ2-2; 9 bases match TRBD2. The length of the CDR3 is 15 residues. In germline, CDR1 is SGHDN, CDR2 FVKESK. After removal of 3 bases from V and 4 bases from J, the junction contained 3 bases not matched to a gene. CDR3 sequence reads: CASSQTSGGTGELFF. Here the CDR3 DNA reads TGTGCCAGCAGCCAGACTAGCGGAGGCACCGGGGAGCTGTTTTTT.

The rearrangement uses TRBV25-1 and TRBJ1-1; D uncertain. Between the trimmed V and J ends, which lost 7 bases and 1 base, there was a span of 7 bases. The CDR3 contains 12 residues. Germline V CDR1 and CDR2: MGHDK, SYGVNS. The CDR3 region has the DNA TGTGCCAGCAAAAGGGCGAACACTGAAGCTTTCTTT. It yields the protein CASKRANTEAFF.

This chain uses TRBV3-1 with TRBJ2-7, with 12 bases identical to TRBD2. Looked up from germline, CDR1 is LGHDT and CDR2 is YNNKEL (reference sequence). CDR3 length: 15 amino acids. V shed 6 bases, J shed 3 bases, and the junction held 6 bases outside the gene matches. The CDR3 reads CASSSTSGGNYEQYF. The CDR3 DNA reads as TGTGCCAGCAGTTCAACTAGCGGGGGGAACTACGAGCAGTACTTC.

The rearrangement links TRBV6-1 to TRBJ2-7; unclear D gene. V gave up 4 bases and J gave up 3 bases, with 10 bases separating them. From germline, CDR1 is MNHNS and CDR2 SASEGT. CDR3 size: 13 residues. The CDR3 DNA is TGTGCCAGCAGTGGCACAGAGAACTACGAGCAGTACTTC. Translating gives CASSGTENYEQYF.

This clonotype was recorded at least ten times. The chain employs TRBV28 and TRBJ1-5; tentative D call: TRBD1 (5 bases). The V end was cut by 6 bases, the J end by 6 bases, with 15 bases between. CDR3 length equals 14 residues. CDR1 MDHEN and CDR2 SYDVKM come from the germline V gene. CDR3 nucleotides: TGTGCCAGCAGCCCAGGGATAGTCGGTCAGCCCCAGCATTTT. This translates into CASSPGIVGQPQHF. Looking up the rest from reference TRBV28 and TRBJ1-5 gives the full variable domain: DVKVTQSSRYLVKRTGEKVFLECVQDMDHENMFWYRQDPGLGLRLIYFSYDVKMKEKGDIPEGYSVSREKKERFSLILESASTNQTSMYLCASSPGIVGQPQHFGDGTRLSIL.

This clonotype was observed a handful of times. The chain uses TRBV11-2 and TRBJ2-7, with D possibly matching TRBD2 (6 bases). This CDR3 comprises 14 residues. Trimming pared 5 bases from V and 5 bases from J, leaving 16 bases between. CDR1 and CDR2 from the germline V gene are SGHAT and FQNNGV. CDR3 nucleotides: TGTGCCAGCAGCCTAGGGACTGGTCCCCACGAGCAGTACTTC. Residues: CASSLGTGPHEQYF.

The V gene is TRBV12-3 or TRBV12-4, the J gene TRBJ1-5, with D unresolved. This CDR3 region has 14 residues. The V end was cut by 7 bases, the J end by 0 bases, with 10 bases between. CDR3 loop: CASTAAYSNQPQHF. Written as DNA, the CDR3 is TGTGCCAGCACCGCGGCTTATAGCAATCAGCCCCAGCATTTT.

This clonotype was counted between two and nine times. The chain joins TRBV2 to TRBJ2-5; the D gene is possibly TRBD2 (5 bases). V lost 0 bases and J lost 7, with 15 bases in between. The CDR3 is 15 residues long. CDR1 SNHLY and CDR2 FYNNEI come from the germline V gene. CDR3 in amino acids: CASSEAGVRWGTQYF. CDR3 DNA sequence: TGTGCCAGCAGTGAAGCGGGAGTGCGGTGGGGGACCCAGTACTTC.

The chain couples TRBV5-1 to TRBJ2-7, with 7 bases identical to TRBD1. CDR1 is SGHRS and CDR2 is YFSETQ in the germline V gene. V was pared by 0 bases and J by 4 bases, with 7 bases of the junction left unmatched. There are 15 residues in the CDR3. CDR3: CASSLEAGTAYEQYF. CDR3 in DNA: TGCGCCAGCAGCTTGGAGGCCGGGACAGCGTACGAGCAGTACTTC.

This clonotype occurred many times. The chain carries TRBV12-3 or TRBV12-4 and TRBJ1-1; D is perhaps TRBD1 (5 bases). This CDR3 contains 16 residues. The germline V and J ends were trimmed by 5 bases and 0 bases, with 16 bases remaining between them. CDR3 sequence: CASSGDAGSMNTEAFF. CDR3 sequence (DNA): TGTGCCAGCAGTGGGGATGCAGGGTCAATGAACACTGAAGCTTTCTTT.

This clonotype was picked up many times. V is TRBV28 and J is TRBJ1-3; D uncertain. The CDR3 sequence is 13 residues long. V lost 4 bases and J 4 bases, leaving 8 bases between the germline ends. In germline, CDR1 is MDHEN, CDR2 SYDVKM. The CDR3 reads CASSYLPGNTIYF. The CDR3 DNA sequence: TGTGCCAGCAGTTACCTGCCCGGAAACACCATATATTTT.

This clonotype was recorded at least ten times. J is TRBJ2-3 and V is TRBV12-3 or TRBV12-4; 7 bases align to TRBD2. V dropped 5 bases and J dropped 5; count of bases not matched to a gene: 13. CDR3 size: 16 residues. In DNA form, the CDR3 reads TGTGCCAGCAGTCCCAGAGGATGGGGGGGTAAAGATACGCAGTATTTT. This translates into CASSPRGWGGKDTQYF.

The rearrangement links TRBV6-1 to TRBJ1-2, with a tentative D call TRBD1 (5 bases). The CDR3 extends over 14 amino acids. The V end was cut by 1 base, the J end by 6 bases, with 12 bases between. Germline CDR1 and CDR2: MNHNS and SASEGT. CDR3: CASSEGARANGYTF. The CDR3, as DNA: TGTGCCAGCAGTGAAGGGGCCAGGGCCAATGGCTACACCTTC.

This clonotype came up a few times. The V call is TRBV28, the J call TRBJ2-2; weak D call: TRBD2 (5 bases). CDR3 size: 14 residues. CDR1 MDHEN and CDR2 SYDVKM come from the germline V gene. V lost 6 bases to trimming and J lost 3 bases, with 11 bases between them. The CDR3 region has the DNA TGTGCCAGCAGGTTACGGGGTTACACCGGGGAGCTGTTTTTT. Translating it yields CASRLRGYTGELFF.

This chain uses TRBV12-3 or TRBV12-4 with TRBJ2-5; 11 nucleotides line up with TRBD1. The ends lost 4 bases at V and 5 bases at J; junction bases unmatched: 12. This CDR3 region has 17 residues. CDR3 region: CASSSRTGGARRETQYF. CDR3 bases: TGTGCCAGCAGTTCGCGGACAGGGGGCGCAAGGAGGGAGACCCAGTACTTC.

The V and J genes are TRBV27 and TRBJ2-5, with D perhaps being TRBD1 or TRBD2 (6 bases each). In germline, CDR1 is MNHEY, CDR2 SMNVEV (reference sequence). This CDR3 is built from 12 residues. V lost 5 bases, J lost 7 bases, and 11 bases lay in between. DNA for the CDR3: TGTGCCAGCAGTGCACAGGGACTGACCCAGTACTTC. Protein: CASSAQGLTQYF.

The V call is TRBV20-1, the J call TRBJ1-1; D ambiguous. CDR3 length: 14 amino acids. CDR1 and CDR2 (germline): DFQATT, SNEGSKA (reference sequence). V was shortened by 2 bases and J by 5 bases, with 15 bases between the two germline ends. CDR3 region: CSARYLGRDTEAFF. CDR3 in DNA: TGCAGTGCTAGATACCTGGGAAGGGATACTGAAGCTTTCTTT.

This clonotype has at least ten counts. The gene calls are TRBV30 and TRBJ2-7, with D uncertain. Trimming pared 8 bases from V and 2 bases from J, leaving 16 bases between. From germline, CDR1 is GTSNPN and CDR2 SVGIG (reference sequence). This CDR3 contains 13 residues. The CDR3 bases are TGTGCCGGAAGGGATATGGGAACCTACGAGCAGTACTTC. As protein: CAGRDMGTYEQYF.

This clonotype showed up many times. The chain employs TRBV28 and TRBJ2-5, with D unclear. Germline V lookup: CDR1 MDHEN, CDR2 SYDVKM. This CDR3 is 11 amino acids long. V was shortened by 4 bases and J by 5 bases, with 5 bases between the two germline ends. The CDR3 sequence is CASSSAETQYF. The CDR3 DNA is TGTGCCAGCAGTTCCGCGGAGACCCAGTACTTC.

For this clonotype: This could be a read error, since a much larger clone is one nucleotide away. The V gene is TRBV30, the J gene TRBJ2-5; D may be TRBD2 (5 bases). This CDR3 has 13 residues. V was cut by 5 bases and J by 8 bases, with 18 bases left in between. Germline V gene lookup returns CDR1 GTSNPN and CDR2 SVGIG (reference sequence). The CDR3 spells CAWSNLWGDTQYF. In DNA, the CDR3 is TGTGCCTGGTCAAACCTTTGGGGAGATACCCAGTACTTC.

With respect to this clonotype: This sequence may be a read error, since a much larger clone differs from it by one base. This rearrangement joins TRBV6-1 to TRBJ1-2, with D possibly matching TRBD1 (5 bases). The CDR3 runs 15 residues. CDR1 is MNHNS, CDR2 SASEGT, per germline. The V end lost 1 base, the J end lost 5 bases, and 14 bases lay between the germline ends. The CDR3 loop is CASSEGGKGLYGYTF. In DNA, the CDR3 is TGTGCCAGCAGTGAAGGTGGCAAGGGGCTGTATGGCTACACCTTC.